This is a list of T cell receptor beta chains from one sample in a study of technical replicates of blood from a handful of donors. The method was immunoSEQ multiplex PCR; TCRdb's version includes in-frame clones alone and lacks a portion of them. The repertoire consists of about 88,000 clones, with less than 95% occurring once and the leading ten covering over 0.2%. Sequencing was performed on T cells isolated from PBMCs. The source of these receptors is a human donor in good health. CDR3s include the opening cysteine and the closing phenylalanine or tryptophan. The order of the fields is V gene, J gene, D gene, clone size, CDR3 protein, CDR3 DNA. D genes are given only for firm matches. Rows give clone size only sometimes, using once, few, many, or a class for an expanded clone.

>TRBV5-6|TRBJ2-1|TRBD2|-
CASSEGLAGVYNEQFF
TGTGCCAGCAGCGAGGGACTAGCGGGGGTATACAATGAGCAGTTCTTC
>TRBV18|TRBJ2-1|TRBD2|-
CASSPPGRGGNYNEQFF
TGTGCCAGCTCACCACCGGGGCGGGGGGGGAACTACAATGAGCAGTTCTTC
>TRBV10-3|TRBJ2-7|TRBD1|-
CAINSGTAAYEQYF
TGTGCCATCAATTCCGGGACAGCCGCCTACGAGCAGTACTTC
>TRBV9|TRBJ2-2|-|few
CASSARGELFF
TGTGCCAGCAGCGCCAGGGGGGAGCTGTTTTTT
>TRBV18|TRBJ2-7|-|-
CASSPSSYEQYF
TGTGCCAGCTCCCCCAGCTCCTACGAGCAGTACTTC
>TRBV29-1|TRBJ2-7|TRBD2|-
CSARTPRGYEQYF
TGCAGCGCCCGGACGCCGCGGGGGTACGAGCAGTACTTC
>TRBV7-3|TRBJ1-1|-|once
CASSSHQGTPEAFF
TGTGCCAGCAGCTCCCACCAGGGTACCCCTGAAGCTTTCTTT
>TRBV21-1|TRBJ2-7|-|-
CASSIPMSKTRDSYEQYF
TGTGCCAGCAGCATACCAATGAGCAAGACCCGGGACAGCTACGAGCAGTACTTC
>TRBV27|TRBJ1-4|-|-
CASSLRGGATNEKLFF
TGTGCCAGCAGTTTAAGGGGCGGTGCAACTAATGAAAAACTGTTTTTT
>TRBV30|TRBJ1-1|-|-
CAWSVRSTVNTEAFF
TGTGCCTGGAGTGTAAGGTCGACAGTAAACACTGAAGCTTTCTTT
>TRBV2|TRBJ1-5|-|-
CASSDRNQPQHF
TGTGCCAGCAGTGACAGGAATCAGCCCCAGCATTTT
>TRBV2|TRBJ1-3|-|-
CAIRPQAGSGNTIYF
TGTGCCATCCGTCCCCAGGCTGGCTCTGGAAACACCATATATTTT
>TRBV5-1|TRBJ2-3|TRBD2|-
CASSKAGDYTDTQYF
TGCGCCAGCAGCAAAGCGGGGGATTACACAGATACGCAGTATTTT
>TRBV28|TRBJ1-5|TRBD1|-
CASSPHGTASGNQPQHF
TGTGCCAGCAGTCCCCATGGGACAGCCTCCGGCAATCAGCCCCAGCATTTT
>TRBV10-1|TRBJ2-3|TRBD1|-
CASSEDRAFTDTQYF
TGCGCCAGCAGTGAAGACAGGGCCTTTACAGATACGCAGTATTTT
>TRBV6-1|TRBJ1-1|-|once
CASRGWGGDGTEAFF
TGTGCCAGCAGGGGGTGGGGGGGCGACGGCACTGAAGCTTTCTTT
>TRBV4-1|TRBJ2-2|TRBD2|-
CASSHPSGLYTGELFF
TGCGCCAGCAGCCACCCTAGCGGACTTTACACCGGGGAGCTGTTTTTT
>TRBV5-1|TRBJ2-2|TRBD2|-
CASSLAPRLAGEPGELFF
TGCGCCAGCAGCTTGGCCCCCCGACTAGCGGGAGAGCCCGGGGAGCTGTTTTTT
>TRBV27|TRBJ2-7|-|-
CASSFSGASYEQYF
TGTGCCAGCAGTTTTTCGGGAGCGTCCTACGAGCAGTACTTC
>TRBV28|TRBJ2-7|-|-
CASSSRGRGKTPYEQYF
TGTGCCAGCAGTTCGCGCGGCAGGGGAAAAACCCCCTACGAGCAGTACTTC
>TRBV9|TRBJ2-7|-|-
CASSVTGQSSYEQYF
TGTGCCAGCAGCGTAACGGGACAAAGCTCCTACGAGCAGTACTTC
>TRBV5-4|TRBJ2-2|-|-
CASSLDGRLANTGELFF
TGTGCCAGCAGCTTGGACGGCAGGCTCGCGAACACCGGGGAGCTGTTTTTT
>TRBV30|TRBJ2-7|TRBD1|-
CAWAGGPNYEQYF
TGTGCCTGGGCAGGGGGACCGAACTACGAGCAGTACTTC
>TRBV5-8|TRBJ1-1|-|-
CASTHGGLDTEAFF
TGTGCCAGCACCCACGGGGGGCTAGACACTGAAGCTTTCTTT
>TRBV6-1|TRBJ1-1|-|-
CASSAQGLLSGRGTEAFF
TGTGCCAGCAGTGCTCAGGGGCTACTATCAGGTAGAGGCACTGAAGCTTTCTTT
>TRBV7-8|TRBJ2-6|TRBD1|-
CASSLASTGGTTGANVLTF
TGTGCCAGCAGCTTAGCCTCGACAGGGGGCACGACCGGGGCCAACGTCCTGACTTTC
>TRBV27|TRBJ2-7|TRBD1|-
CASRLTGADSYEQYF
TGTGCCAGCAGATTGACAGGGGCCGACTCCTACGAGCAGTACTTC
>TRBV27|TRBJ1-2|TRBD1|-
CASRSTGGAYGYTF
TGTGCCAGCAGGTCAACAGGGGGCGCCTATGGCTACACCTTC
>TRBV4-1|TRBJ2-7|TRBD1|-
CASSQAEAGQGTYEQYF
TGCGCCAGCAGCCAAGCCGAGGCCGGACAGGGTACCTACGAGCAGTACTTC
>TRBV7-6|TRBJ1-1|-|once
CASSPGNSNTEAFF
TGTGCCAGCAGCCCAGGGAACAGCAACACTGAAGCTTTCTTT
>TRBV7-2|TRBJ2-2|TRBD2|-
CASSFGLAGGGTGELFF
TGTGCCAGCAGCTTTGGACTAGCGGGAGGAGGGACCGGGGAGCTGTTTTTT
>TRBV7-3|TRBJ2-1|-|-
CASSLKAGRHEQFF
TGTGCCAGCAGCTTAAAAGCAGGGCGGCATGAGCAGTTCTTC
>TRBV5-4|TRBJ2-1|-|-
CASSLGDRTNNEQFF
TGTGCCAGCAGCTTGGGTGACAGGACGAACAATGAGCAGTTCTTC
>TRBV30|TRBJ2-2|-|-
CAWSVLGGNTGELFF
TGTGCCTGGAGTGTACTGGGGGGAAACACCGGGGAGCTGTTTTTT
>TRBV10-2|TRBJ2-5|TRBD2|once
CASSESPLESGGSFQETQYF
TGCGCCAGCAGTGAGTCCCCATTGGAGTCGGGCGGGAGTTTCCAAGAGACCCAGTACTTC
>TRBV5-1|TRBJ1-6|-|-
CASSLEGSGITNSPLHF
TGCGCCAGCAGCTTGGAGGGATCAGGGATAACGAATTCACCCCTCCACTTT
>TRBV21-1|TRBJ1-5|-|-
CASSKLLLTGGTISQPQHF
TGTGCCAGCAGCAAACTCCTGTTGACAGGGGGCACGATAAGTCAGCCCCAGCATTTT
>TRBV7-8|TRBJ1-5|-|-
CASSLGPLGAKQPQHF
TGTGCCAGCAGCTTAGGGCCCCTAGGGGCTAAGCAGCCCCAGCATTTT
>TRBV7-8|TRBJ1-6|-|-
CASSLGRTGSSYNSPLHF
TGTGCCAGCAGCTTAGGAAGAACTGGGAGCTCCTATAATTCACCCCTCCACTTT
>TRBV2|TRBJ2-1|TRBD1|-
CASTPGTGVPGEQFF
TGTGCCAGCACCCCCGGGACAGGGGTCCCAGGGGAGCAGTTCTTC
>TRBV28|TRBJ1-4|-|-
CASTVWSNEKLFF
TGTGCCAGCACGGTTTGGTCTAATGAAAAACTGTTTTTT
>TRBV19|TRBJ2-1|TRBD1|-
CASSTPPTGGNEQFF
TGTGCCAGTAGTACCCCTCCGACAGGGGGCAATGAGCAGTTCTTC
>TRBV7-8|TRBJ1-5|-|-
CASSLDKYSNQPQHF
TGTGCCAGCAGCTTAGACAAGTATAGCAATCAGCCCCAGCATTTT
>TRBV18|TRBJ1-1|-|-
CASSPRGGNTEAFF
TGTGCCAGCTCACCAAGGGGTGGAAACACTGAAGCTTTCTTT
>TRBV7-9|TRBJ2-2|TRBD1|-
CAKTTGTGIVGELFF
TGTGCCAAAACGACCGGGACAGGAATAGTGGGGGAGCTGTTTTTT
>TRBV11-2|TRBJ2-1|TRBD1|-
CASSRTPQGARNEQFF
TGTGCCAGCAGCCGCACCCCCCAGGGGGCTCGGAATGAGCAGTTCTTC
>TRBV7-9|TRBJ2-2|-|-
CASSPSGAGTRTGELFF
TGTGCCAGCAGCCCCTCCGGGGCAGGGACAAGAACCGGGGAGCTGTTTTTT
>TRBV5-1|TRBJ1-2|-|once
CASSLAAGGSVGYTF
TGCGCCAGCAGCTTGGCCGCGGGAGGGTCTGTTGGCTACACCTTC
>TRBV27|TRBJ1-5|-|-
CASSLSAGLQPQHF
TGTGCCAGCAGTTTATCGGCAGGGCTCCAGCCCCAGCATTTT
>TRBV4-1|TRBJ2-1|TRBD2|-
CASSQVQSGSGSYNEQFF
TGCGCCAGCAGCCAAGTACAAAGCGGGAGTGGGTCCTACAATGAGCAGTTCTTC